Sequencing of this TCR beta chain was carried out in a study of blood T cell repertoires in COVID-19. Study at large: There were acute and convalescent COVID-19 samples, and they came from the United States, Italy and Spain. PBMCs, B-cell-depleted T cells, or T cells were the source of the cDNA or gDNA that made up the material.

How the authors handled the data: By means of reference gene primer amplification, nucleated cell counts were estimated. Sequencing was performed with immunoSEQ multiplex PCR; in TCRdb, only in-frame clones are kept and a portion is missing. The DNA was the basis for D and trimming; V, J and clone size are from that table. Of about 440,000 clones listed, about nine tenths are singletons. Germline values: CDR1 SGHRS, CDR2 YFSETQ. The CDR3 totals 13 residues. With V trimmed by 5 bases and J by 4 bases, 3 bases remained unmatched. The sequence was collected from a woman aged 45-65 years with COVID-19, enrolled during active disease. V usage is TRBV5-1 and J usage is TRBJ2-1; TRBD1 agrees at 7 bases. Source material: peripheral blood. Written as DNA, the CDR3 is TGCGCCAGCAGTATACAGGGGTACAATGAGCAGTTCTTC. The encoded protein is CASSIQGYNEQFF.